The 23 T cell receptor beta chains below come from one sample, sequenced in a study of neurological immune-mediated disorders. TCRdb reprocessed the 5' RACE reads via MiXCR and lists one record per CDR3 protein. The sample includes roughly 50,000 distinct CDR3 sequences, approximately 10% of them seen just once. Sequenced sample: PBMCs. These receptors were collected from a man in his 70s with HTLV-1-associated myelopathy (HAM/TSP).

The chain has TRBV19 and TRBJ1-5; D uncertain. CDR3 size: 13 residues. Germline assignment: CDR1 LNHDA and CDR2 SQIVND (reference sequence). V shed 3 bases and J shed 10 bases, with 13 bases lying between them. The CDR3 here is CASSIGRLNPQHF. The DNA of the CDR3 is TGTGCCAGTAGTATCGGCAGGTTGAATCCCCAGCATTTT.

This clonotype was detected ten times or more. The chain links TRBV7-2 to TRBJ2-7, with a weak D call TRBD1 (7 bases). Per the germline V gene, CDR1 is SGHTA and CDR2 is FQGNSA. Trimming removed 6 bases from V and 4 bases from J, with 13 bases in between. This CDR3 contains 13 residues. CDR3 loop: CASSNQGGYEQYF. CDR3 DNA sequence: TGTGCCAGCAGTAACCAGGGGGGATACGAGCAGTACTTC.

This clonotype showed up just a few times. The rearrangement links TRBV7-3 to TRBJ2-1; TRBD1 agrees at 9 bases. This CDR3 comprises 15 residues. The ends lost 5 bases at V and 4 bases at J; junction bases unmatched: 6. Per the germline V gene, CDR1 is SGHTA and CDR2 is FQGTGA. The CDR3 DNA reads as TGTGCCAGCAGCGAAACAGGGGGCCCTTACAATGAGCAGTTCTTC. Its protein is CASSETGGPYNEQFF.

This clonotype was counted ten times or more. The chain recombines TRBV12-3 or TRBV12-4 with TRBJ2-1, with D uncertain. The CDR3 runs 15 residues. Trimming shortened V by 1 base and J by 1 base, and 8 bases separated the two germline ends. CDR3 sequence (DNA): TGTGCCAGCAGTTTAGGTGGTGGGTCCTACAATGAGCAGTTCTTC. Encoded protein: CASSLGGGSYNEQFF.

This clonotype appeared a few times. V gene TRBV5-1 combines with J gene TRBJ1-4; D ambiguous. The germline CDR1 and CDR2 sequences are SGHRS and YFSETQ. This CDR3 has 13 residues. Trimming shortened V by 4 bases and J by 0 bases, and 4 bases separated the two germline ends. The chain's CDR3 is CASSQTTNEKLFF. The CDR3 bases are TGCGCCAGCAGCCAAACAACTAATGAAAAACTGTTTTTT.

The genes are TRBV6-5 and TRBJ2-7; D may be TRBD2 (7 bases). V shed 7 bases and J shed 2 bases, with 15 bases lying between them. CDR1 is MNHEY, CDR2 SVGAGI, per germline. The CDR3 loop spans 14 amino acids. This CDR3 is CASTRRGAPYEQYF. The DNA for the CDR3 is TGTGCCAGCACTCGACGGGGGGCCCCCTACGAGCAGTACTTC.

This clonotype appeared many times. The rearrangement joins TRBV7-9 to TRBJ2-1, with 11 positions matching TRBD2. Germline V CDR1 and CDR2: SEHNR, FQNEAQ (reference sequence). Trimming cost V 5 bases and J 8 bases; bases outside gene matches: 11. This CDR3 has 16 residues. The CDR3 coding sequence is TGTGCCAGCAGCCATGTACTAGCGGGAGAATATCATGAGCAGTTCTTC. Protein sequence: CASSHVLAGEYHEQFF.

This clonotype was seen ten or more times. The chain has TRBV7-2 and TRBJ2-1; no clear D gene. The V and J ends lost 1 base and 9 bases respectively, with 13 bases between them. Germline V CDR1 and CDR2: SGHTA, FQGNSA. The CDR3 spans 14 residues. The CDR3 DNA reads TGTGCCAGCAGCTTAGTTCCCGGACCTGCTGAGCAGTTCTTC. Its translation: CASSLVPGPAEQFF.

This clonotype has a count of ten or more. This chain links TRBV7-2 with TRBJ2-7; D is uncertain. Germline CDR1 and CDR2: SGHTA and FQGNSA. CDR3 length: 12 amino acids. Deletions cut 4 bases from V and 3 bases from J, with 7 bases between. As DNA, the CDR3 is TGTGCCAGCAGCTCCTTCGACTACGAGCAGTACTTC. Its translation: CASSSFDYEQYF.

This clonotype was recorded at least ten times. The gene calls are TRBV29-1 and TRBJ2-2; D perhaps matches TRBD2 (7 bases). V lost 7 bases, J lost 1 base, and 13 bases lay in between. The CDR3 length is 14 residues. Germline-derived CDR1 and CDR2 are SQVTM and ANQGSEA. The CDR3 DNA sequence: TGCAGCGCTAGGGAGGGGGGGAACACCGGGGAGCTGTTTTTT. Its translation: CSAREGGNTGELFF.

This clonotype appeared many times. This chain joins TRBV12-3 or TRBV12-4 and TRBJ2-3; possibly TRBD1 for D (5 bases). The CDR3 is 15 amino acids. Trimming left V 3 bases short and J 2 bases short, with 12 bases between. The CDR3 loop is CASSFGAGFTDTQYF. CDR3 nucleotide sequence: TGTGCCAGCAGTTTCGGAGCAGGGTTCACAGATACGCAGTATTTT.

J is TRBJ2-5 and V is TRBV7-2; D call uncertain. Deletions cut 1 base from V and 7 bases from J, with 13 bases between. The germline gives CDR1 SGHTA, CDR2 FQGNSA. The CDR3 length is 14 residues. The CDR3 nucleotides read TGTGCCAGCAGCTTAGGGATGTCCCGAGGGACCCAGTACTTC. Amino acid sequence: CASSLGMSRGTQYF.

By frequency in the sample, this clonotype is medium-sized. The chain links TRBV20-1 to TRBJ2-5, with D perhaps given as TRBD1 or TRBD2 (6 bases each). V was trimmed by 4 bases and J by 0 bases, leaving 18 bases between them. Germline V gives CDR1 DFQATT, CDR2 SNEGSKA (reference sequence). CDR3 length equals 16 residues. The CDR3 bases are TGCAGTGCTACCCCCGGGGGACAAATGAACCAAGAGACCCAGTACTTC. This translates into CSATPGGQMNQETQYF.

This clonotype was recorded at least ten times. The chain employs TRBV20-1 and TRBJ2-5; TRBD2 aligns across 12 bases. Trimming at V came to 4 bases and at J to 5 bases, leaving 20 bases not matched to a gene. This CDR3 region has 19 residues. Germline V CDR1 and CDR2: DFQATT, SNEGSKA (reference sequence). The CDR3 here is CSATSGRESSGPPMETQYF. In nucleotides, the CDR3 is TGCAGTGCTACTAGCGGGAGGGAGAGTAGCGGCCCTCCTATGGAGACCCAGTACTTC.

About this clonotype itself: A much larger clone sits a single nucleotide away, making a read error possible. This rearrangement joins TRBV10-2 to TRBJ2-5; D may be TRBD1 (6 bases). Germline V gene data show CDR1 as WSHSY and CDR2 as SAAADI. The CDR3 totals 12 residues. CDR3 region: CTSSEGGETQYF. For the CDR3, the DNA is TGCACCAGCAGTGAAGGGGGAGAGACCCAGTACTTC.

Many counts were recorded for this clonotype. The chain combines TRBV7-2 with TRBJ2-1, with 7 bases lining up with TRBD2. V lost 1 base to trimming and J lost 5 bases; unmatched junction nucleotides: 8. Germline V gene data show CDR1 as SGHTA and CDR2 as FQGNSA. The CDR3 is 16 residues long. CDR3 loop: CASSLDLKGTNNEQFF. In DNA, the CDR3 is TGTGCCAGCAGCTTAGACCTTAAGGGGACTAACAATGAGCAGTTCTTC.

This clonotype occurred many times. This chain links TRBV14 with TRBJ2-5, with D perhaps matching TRBD1 (7 bases). The ends were cut back, 6 bases at V and 5 bases at J, with 22 bases in the middle. The CDR3 covers 16 residues. The germline CDR1 and CDR2 sequences are SGHDN and FVKESK. The CDR3 region has the DNA TGTGCCAGCAGTCTCCACCAGACAGGGAGGAGGGAGACCCAGTACTTC. As protein: CASSLHQTGRRETQYF.

Ten or more counts support this clonotype. The chain uses TRBV27 and TRBJ2-5; 7 nucleotides line up with TRBD1. Unmatched junction bases numbered 8, after V lost 6 bases and J lost 4 bases. The CDR3 is 14 amino acids. Per germline, CDR1 MNHEY and CDR2 SMNVEV (reference sequence). The CDR3 region has the DNA TGTGCCAGCAGCACGACAGGGATCGGAGAGACCCAGTACTTC. Amino acids: CASSTTGIGETQYF.

The sample holds many counts of this clonotype. The chain couples TRBV7-2 to TRBJ2-1; 8 bases fit TRBD1. The CDR3 loop spans 15 amino acids. With 1 base clipped from V and 7 bases from J, the junction kept 6 bases outside the gene matches. Germline lookup yields CDR1 SGHTA and CDR2 FQGNSA. This CDR3 reads CASSLVRGPLNEQFF. The CDR3 region has the DNA TGTGCCAGCAGCTTAGTCAGGGGGCCCTTAAATGAGCAGTTCTTC.

Many counts were recorded for this clonotype. The V call is TRBV7-2, the J call TRBJ2-3; tentative D call: TRBD2 (6 bases). V lost 5 bases and J lost 2, with 8 bases in between. The CDR3 has 13 amino acids. From germline, CDR1 is SGHTA and CDR2 FQGNSA. In DNA, the CDR3 is TGTGCCAGCAGCCGGGACTTCACAGATACGCAGTATTTT. Residues: CASSRDFTDTQYF.

V usage is TRBV5-1 and J usage is TRBJ2-5, with a weak D call TRBD1 (5 bases). This CDR3 is built from 16 residues. Germline-derived CDR1 and CDR2 are SGHRS and YFSETQ. V shed 3 bases and J shed 0 bases, with 15 bases lying between them. CDR3 DNA: TGCGCCAGCAGCTCAGGACACTTACTGTACCAAGAGACCCAGTACTTC. Translating gives CASSSGHLLYQETQYF.

This clonotype was observed at least ten times. The rearrangement links TRBV3-1 to TRBJ2-7; TRBD2 might be the D (5 bases). This CDR3 contains 12 residues. The V gene's germline CDR1 is LGHDT and CDR2 YNNKEL (reference sequence). The V gene lost 1 base and the J gene lost 7 bases, with 8 bases spanning the gap. For the CDR3, the DNA is TGTGCCAGCAGCCAAGCGCCGGGGGAGCAGTACTTC. Encoded protein: CASSQAPGEQYF.

This clonotype was counted many times. This chain uses TRBV24-1 with TRBJ2-1; perhaps TRBD2 as D (6 bases). Trimming took 6 bases from V and 7 from J, leaving 15 bases between them. Germline V gene sequence: CDR1 KGHDR, CDR2 SFDVKD. The CDR3 loop spans 14 amino acids. The DNA for the CDR3 is TGTGCCACCAGTTCCTTCGGCGGGATTAATGAGCAGTTCTTC. Translation: CATSSFGGINEQFF.